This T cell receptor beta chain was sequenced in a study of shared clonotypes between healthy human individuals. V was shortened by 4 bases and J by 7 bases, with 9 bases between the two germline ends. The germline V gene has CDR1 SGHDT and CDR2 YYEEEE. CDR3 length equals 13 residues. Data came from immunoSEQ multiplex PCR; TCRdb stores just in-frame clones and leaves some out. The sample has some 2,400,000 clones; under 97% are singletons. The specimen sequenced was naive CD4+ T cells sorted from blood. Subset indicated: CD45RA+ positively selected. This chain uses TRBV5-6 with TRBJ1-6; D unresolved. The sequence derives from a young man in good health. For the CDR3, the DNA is TGTGCCAGCAGCCCGTTTGGGAATTCACCCCTCCACTTT. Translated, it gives CASSPFGNSPLHF.